This T cell receptor beta chain was identified in a study of cytotoxic CD8 clonotypes in ibrutinib-treated CLL. Study in general: Response sampling occurred after a median around 11 months of treatment (range 6 to 36). Mean per-sample yields comprised around 230,000 productive templates and tens of thousands of productive rearrangements. Whole-study results and caveats: Clonality increased at ibrutinib response, then returned toward baseline at progression. Once treatment began, public clonotypes, which were uncommon, contracted or stayed stable.

CDR1 is WNHNN and CDR2 is SYGVQD in the germline V gene (reference sequence). With V trimmed by 2 bases and J by 4 bases, 3 bases remained unmatched. The CDR3 loop spans 14 amino acids. Using immunoSEQ multiplex PCR, the repertoire was profiled, and TCRdb retains in-frame clones only, with some absent. The sample gives 20,000 or so clones, under 80% of which show up once; about 28% is in the top ten. Concerning this clone: Its specificity is unknown.

The TCR sequence derives from a human donor with chronic lymphocytic leukemia. Specimen: PBMCs, collected before ibrutinib treatment. The gene calls are TRBV10-1 and TRBJ2-3, with 7 bases aligning to TRBD1. The CDR3, as DNA: TGCGCCAGCAGTGAGGGACAGGTTGCAGATACGCAGTATTTT. It specifies CASSEGQVADTQYF.